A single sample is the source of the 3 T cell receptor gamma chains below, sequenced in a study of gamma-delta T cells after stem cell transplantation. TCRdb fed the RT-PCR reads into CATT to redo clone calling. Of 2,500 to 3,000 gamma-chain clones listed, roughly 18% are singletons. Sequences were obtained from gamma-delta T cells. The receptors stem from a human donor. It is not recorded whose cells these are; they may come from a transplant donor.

The CDR3 DNA is TGTGCCACCTGGGGCCGGGATTATTATAAGAAACTCTTT. This gives the protein CATWGRDYYKKLF. This chain joins TRGV3 and TRGJ1 or TRGJ2. The CDR3 has 13 amino acids. CDR1 and CDR2 (germline): VTNTFY, YDVSTARD (reference sequence). V shed 5 bases, J shed 2 bases, and the junction held 6 bases outside the gene matches.

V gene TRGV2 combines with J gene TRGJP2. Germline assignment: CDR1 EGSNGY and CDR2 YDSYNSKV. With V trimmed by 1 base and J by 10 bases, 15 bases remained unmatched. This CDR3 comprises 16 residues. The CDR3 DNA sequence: TGTGCCACCTGGGACGGTGATTCCCCAAGCACTTGGATCAAGACGTTT. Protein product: CATWDGDSPSTWIKTF.

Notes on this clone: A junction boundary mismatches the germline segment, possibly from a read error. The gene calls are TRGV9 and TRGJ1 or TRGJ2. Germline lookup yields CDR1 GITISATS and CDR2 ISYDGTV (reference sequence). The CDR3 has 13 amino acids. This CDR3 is CAMWEASYYKKLF. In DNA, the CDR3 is TGTGCCATGTGGGAGGCGTCATATTATAAGAAACTCTTT.